The text below deals with one T cell receptor beta chain. The antigen remains unidentified. The V gene lost 2 bases and the J gene lost 10 bases, with 6 bases spanning the gap. The germline gives CDR1 MNHNS, CDR2 SASEGT. The CDR3 runs 11 residues. This entry belongs to a study of cytomegalovirus exposure and HLA in healthy donors. The study's findings and limits: Productive rates of about 87% or about 30% were seen for most TCR beta V segments in an earlier analysis.

PCR was performed using 60 Vbeta and 13 Jbeta primers. TCRdb's copy holds only in-frame clones and misses some; the assay was immunoSEQ multiplex PCR. The sample lists 140,000 or so clones; around 80% were seen once. The gene calls are TRBV6-1 and TRBJ2-1; the D is unclear. This clonotype was obtained from a woman aged 40-49 years in good health and CMV-seropositive. The sample was PBMCs. In DNA, the CDR3 is TGTGCCAGCAGTGAAAGCTCGGAGCAGTTCTTC. As protein: CASSESSEQFF.